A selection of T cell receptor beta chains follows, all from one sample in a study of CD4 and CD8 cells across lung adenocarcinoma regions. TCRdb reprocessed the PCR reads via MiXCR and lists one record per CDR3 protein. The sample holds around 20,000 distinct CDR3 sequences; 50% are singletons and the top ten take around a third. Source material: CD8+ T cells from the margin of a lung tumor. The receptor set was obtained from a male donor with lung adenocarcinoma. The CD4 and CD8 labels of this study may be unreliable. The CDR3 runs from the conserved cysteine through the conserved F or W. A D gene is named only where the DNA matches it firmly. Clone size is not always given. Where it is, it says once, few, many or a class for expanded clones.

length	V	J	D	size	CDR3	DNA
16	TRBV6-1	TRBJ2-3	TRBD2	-	CASGGAGGGDEDTQYF	TGTGCCAGCGGGGGAGCCGGGGGAGGGGACGAGGATACGCAGTATTTT
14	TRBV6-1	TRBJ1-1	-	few	CASSLQGRRTEAFF	TGTGCCAGCAGCCTACAGGGTCGGAGAACTGAAGCTTTCTTT
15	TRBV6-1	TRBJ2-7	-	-	CASSDFGGDDYEQYF	TGTGCCAGCAGTGATTTCGGGGGCGATGACTACGAGCAGTACTTC
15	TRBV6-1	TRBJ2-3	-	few	CAGGKVGRDQDTQYF	TGTGCCGGGGGGAAAGTCGGCCGAGACCAAGATACGCAGTATTTT
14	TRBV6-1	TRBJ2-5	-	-	CARRGARDQQTQYF	TGTGCGAGGCGTGGGGCCCGTGACCAACAGACCCAGTACTTC
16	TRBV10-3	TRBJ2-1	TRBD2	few	CAISESLTSGSNEQFF	TGTGCCATCAGTGAGTCCCTGACTAGCGGGTCCAATGAGCAGTTCTTC
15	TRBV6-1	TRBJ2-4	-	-	CACRDRPSGKDTQYF	TGTGCCTGCCGCGACAGGCCCTCTGGCAAAGATACTCAGTACTTT
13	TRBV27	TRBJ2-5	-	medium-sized	CASSAQGRGTQYF	TGTGCCAGCAGTGCCCAGGGTCGGGGGACCCAGTACTTC
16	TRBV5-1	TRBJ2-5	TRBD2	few	CASSLGWAGEYNEQYF	TGCGCCAGCAGCTTGGGGTGGGCGGGAGAGTACAATGAGCAGTACTTC
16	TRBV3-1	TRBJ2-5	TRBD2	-	CASSQGVAGPSETQYF	TGTGCCAGCAGCCAAGGGGTAGCGGGGCCTTCAGAGACCCAGTACTTC
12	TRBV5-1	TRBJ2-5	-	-	CASSGGAETQYF	TGCGCCAGCAGCGGGGGGGCCGAGACCCAGTATTTC
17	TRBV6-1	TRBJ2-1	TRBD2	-	CASSEEWLLAGGNEQFF	TGTGCCAGCAGTGAAGAATGGTTACTAGCGGGGGGGAATGAGCAGTTCTTC
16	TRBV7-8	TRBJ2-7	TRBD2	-	CASSRGGAGDSYEQYF	TGTGCCAGCAGCCGCGGTGGGGCGGGGGACTCCTACGAGCAGTACTTC
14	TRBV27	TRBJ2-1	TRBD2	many	CASTRTRGYNEQFF	TGTGCCAGCACCCGGACTAGGGGCTACAATGAGCAGTTCTTC
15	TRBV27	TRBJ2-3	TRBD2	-	CASTLAGTSTDTQYF	TGTGCCAGCACACTAGCGGGAACTTCCACAGATACGCAGTATTTT
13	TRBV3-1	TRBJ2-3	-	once	CASSPGRVRIQYF	TGTGCCAGCAGCCCAGGGCGGGTTCGAATTCAGTATTTT
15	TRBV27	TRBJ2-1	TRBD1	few	CASSFQGQENNEQFF	TGTGCCAGCAGTTTCCAGGGACAGGAAAACAATGAGCAGTTCTTC
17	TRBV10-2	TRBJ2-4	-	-	CASCAGLGGRAQDIQYF	TGCGCCAGCTGTGCGGGTCTTGGCGGTCGTGCCCAAGACATTCAGTACTTC
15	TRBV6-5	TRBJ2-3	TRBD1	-	CARSYGTGDQETQYF	TGTGCCAGGAGTTACGGGACAGGGGATCAAGAGACGCAGTATTTC
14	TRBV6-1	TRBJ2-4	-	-	CAVTGRWATNMQYF	TGTGCCGTCACGGGGCGGTGGGCCACAAACATGCAGTATTTC
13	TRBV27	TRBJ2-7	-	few	CASRSEVVYEQYF	TGTGCCAGCCGTTCCGAGGTCGTCTACGAGCAGTACTTC
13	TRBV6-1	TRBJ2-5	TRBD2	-	CASRTSREAGQYF	TGTGCCAGCAGGACTAGCCGGGAGGCCGGGCAGTACTTC
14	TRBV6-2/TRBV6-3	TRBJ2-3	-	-	CASSYYPLKNTQYF	TGTGCCAGCAGTTACTACCCTCTCAAAAATACGCAGTATTTC
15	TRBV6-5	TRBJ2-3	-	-	CAGGYGGGDTETQYF	TGTGCCGGGGGTTACGGGGGAGGGGACACAGAGACGCAGTATTTT
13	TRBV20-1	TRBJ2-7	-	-	CSAEQTDTYEQYF	TGCAGTGCTGAGCAGACGGATACCTACGAGCAGTACTTC
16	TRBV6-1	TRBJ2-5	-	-	CASGGPGGGAKETQYF	TGTGCCAGCGGGGGGCCCGGGGGCGGTGCCAAAGAGACGCAGTACTTC
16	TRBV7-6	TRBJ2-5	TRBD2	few	CASSFLGTSNQETQYF	TGTGCCAGCAGCTTTCTCGGGACTAGCAACCAAGAGACCCAGTACTTC
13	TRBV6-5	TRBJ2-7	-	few	CASSWAVNNEQYF	TGTGCCAGCAGTTGGGCCGTTAACAATGAGCAGTACTTC
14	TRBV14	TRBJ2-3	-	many	CASSQDRSADTQYF	TGTGCCAGCAGCCAAGATCGTTCGGCAGATACGCAGTATTTT
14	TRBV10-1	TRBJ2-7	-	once	CRGWRPGATNTQYF	TGCCGCGGCTGGAGGCCGGGGGCCACAAATACGCAGTACTTC
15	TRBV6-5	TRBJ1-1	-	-	CASSYEFRGAGEAFF	TGTGCCAGCAGTTACGAGTTTCGAGGGGCGGGTGAAGCTTTCTTT
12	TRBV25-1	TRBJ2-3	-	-	CASSLGGDTQYF	TGTGCCAGCAGCCTAGGGGGAGATACGCAGTATTTT
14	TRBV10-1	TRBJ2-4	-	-	CAGTGRCAKNTQYF	TGCGCCGGCACGGGGCGGTGTGCCAAAAATACTCAGTACTTC
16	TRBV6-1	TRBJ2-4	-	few	CASSEPLVVLVAIQYF	TGTGCCAGCAGTGAACCATTAGTAGTCCTAGTCGCCATTCAGTACTTC
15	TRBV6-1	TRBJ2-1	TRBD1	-	CASSEETGGLNEQFF	TGTGCCAGCAGTGAAGAGACAGGGGGCTTGAATGAGCAGTTCTTC
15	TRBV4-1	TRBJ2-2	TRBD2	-	CASSPTSATTGELFF	TGCGCCAGCAGTCCGACTAGCGCGACCACCGGGGAGCTGTTTTTT
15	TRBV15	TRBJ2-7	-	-	CATSRDRAGTYEQYF	TGTGCCACCAGCAGAGATCGCGCCGGAACATACGAGCAGTACTTC
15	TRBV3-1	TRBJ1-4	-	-	CASSQQTGANEKLFF	TGTGCCAGCAGCCAACAAACAGGAGCTAATGAAAAACTGTTTTTT
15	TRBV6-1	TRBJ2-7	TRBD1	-	CASSELGQGSYEQYF	TGTGCCAGCAGTGAATTGGGACAGGGGTCCTACGAGCAGTACTTC
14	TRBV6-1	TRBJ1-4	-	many	CASGGSGFNEKLFF	TGTGCCAGCGGAGGGTCTGGCTTTAATGAAAAACTGTTTTTT
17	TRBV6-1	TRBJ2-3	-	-	CASIFPRGGRSKETQYF	TGTGCCAGCATATTCCCCAGGGGCGGACGTAGCAAAGAGACGCAGTATTTC
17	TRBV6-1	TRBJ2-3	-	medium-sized	CASSDHWRGGVSDTQYF	TGTGCCAGCAGTGACCATTGGAGGGGGGGTGTTAGTGATACGCAGTATTTT
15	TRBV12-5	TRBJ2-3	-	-	CARVDRGIGQDTQYF	TGTGCTAGGGTGGATAGGGGGATCGGGCAAGATACGCAGTATTTC
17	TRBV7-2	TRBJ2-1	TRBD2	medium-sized	CASSVRLAGSSYNEQFF	TGTGCCAGCAGCGTCCGACTAGCGGGAAGCTCCTACAATGAGCAGTTCTTC
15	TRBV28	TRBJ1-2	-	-	CASRIVGTTNYGYTF	TGTGCCAGCAGGATCGTGGGGACTACTAACTATGGCTACACCTTC
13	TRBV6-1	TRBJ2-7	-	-	CATGQQAKNTQYF	TGTGCCACGGGTCAACAGGCCAAAAACACGCAGTACTTC
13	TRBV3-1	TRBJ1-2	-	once	CASSQDGPQGYTF	TGTGCCAGCAGCCAGGATGGCCCCCAAGGCTACACCTTC
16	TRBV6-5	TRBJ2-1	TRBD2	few	CASSYSSGSLYNEQFF	TGTGCCAGCAGTTACTCCAGCGGGAGCCTCTACAATGAGCAGTTCTTC
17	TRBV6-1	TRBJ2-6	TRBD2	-	CARGGAGGAGGANVLTF	TGTGCGAGGGGGGGAGCGGGGGGGGCGGGGGGGGCCAACGTCCTGACTTTC
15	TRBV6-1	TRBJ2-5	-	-	CASSDTMGQGETQYF	TGTGCCAGCAGTGATACAATGGGGCAAGGGGAGACCCAGTACTTC
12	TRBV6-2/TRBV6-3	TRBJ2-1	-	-	CASVRERGEQFF	TGTGCCAGCGTCCGGGAACGGGGTGAGCAGTTCTTC
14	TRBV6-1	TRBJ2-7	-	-	CASSGGRDQETQYF	TGTGCCAGCAGCGGAGGGCGTGACCAAGAGACGCAGTACTTC
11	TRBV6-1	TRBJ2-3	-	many	CASPPVDTQYF	TGTGCCAGCCCCCCGGTAGATACGCAGTATTTT
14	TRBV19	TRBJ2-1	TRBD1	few	CASREDRADNEQFF	TGTGCCAGTAGGGAGGACAGGGCGGACAATGAGCAGTTCTTC